These 13 T cell receptor beta chains came from one sample sequenced in a study of human T cells and chemical hapten exposure. Described time point: pre-sensitization, week 0. Treatment here: therapeutic diphenylcyclopropenone sensitization with weekly scalp DPC. TCRdb fed the RACE reads into MiXCR, producing one record per CDR3 protein. The table has more than 250,000 distinct CDR3 sequences, 7.5% to 10% seen once; the top ten hold under 2.5%. Sequences were derived from whole blood, sampled in connection with sensitization to the hapten diphenylcyclopropenone (DPC). These receptors came from a woman aged 40 to 50 with alopecia areata. Some clones in this sample may be carry-over from other donors' samples.

This clonotype was counted only a few times. V is TRBV6-2 or TRBV6-3 and J is TRBJ2-7; 7 positions match TRBD1. Germline lookup yields CDR1 MNHEY and CDR2 SVGEGT. The V segment lost 5 bases and the J segment 2 bases; nucleotides outside the gene matches: 9. This CDR3 comprises 15 residues. The chain's CDR3 is CASSPVPGTAYEQYF. The DNA for the CDR3 is TGTGCCAGCAGTCCAGTCCCCGGGACAGCCTACGAGCAGTACTTC.

V and J are TRBV2 and TRBJ2-4, with TRBD2 matching over 8 bases. Germline CDR1 and CDR2: SNHLY and FYNNEI. The CDR3 has 18 amino acids. V was pared by 2 bases and J by 4 bases, with 13 bases of the junction left unmatched. The CDR3 nucleotides read TGTGCCAGCAGTGAACATGGGGGTGGTAGCGGGGCTAAAAACATTCAGTACTTC. The encoded protein is CASSEHGGGSGAKNIQYF.

This clonotype was counted a few times. The chain has TRBV29-1 and TRBJ2-3; 9 nucleotides match TRBD2. V was pared by 7 bases and J by 2 bases, with 7 bases of the junction left unmatched. This CDR3 spans 14 amino acids. Germline loops: CDR1 SQVTM, CDR2 ANQGSEA. CDR3: CSGRREGLTDTQYF. For the CDR3, the DNA is TGCAGCGGACGGCGGGAGGGCCTCACAGATACGCAGTATTTT.

This clonotype was counted many times. The V call is TRBV28, the J call TRBJ2-1; 8 bases align to TRBD2. V shed 2 bases and J 7 bases; nucleotides not matched to a gene: 13. This CDR3 has 17 residues. CDR1 is MDHEN, CDR2 SYDVKM, per germline. CDR3 in DNA: TGTGCCAGCAGTTTAGGTCTTCCAGCGGGAGTGGAAAATGAGCAGTTCTTC. This codes for CASSLGLPAGVENEQFF.

Details on this clonotype: At one boundary the junction diverges from the germline segment, which might be a read error. The J gene is TRBJ2-7, the V gene TRBV11-2, with D perhaps TRBD1 (5 bases). The CDR3 contains 13 residues. Germline CDR1 reads SGHAT; CDR2 reads FQNNGV. The CDR3 reads CASSDLALRAVSF. CDR3 in DNA: TGTGCCAGCAGCGACCTGGCCCTCAGGGCGGTCTCCTTC.

The chain is built from TRBV7-9 and TRBJ2-1; TRBD1 aligns across 7 bases. Germline CDR1 SEHNR, CDR2 FQNEAQ (reference sequence). V gave up 6 bases and J gave up 0 bases; unmatched junction bases: 14. CDR3 size: 18 residues. For the CDR3, the DNA is TGTGCCAGCAGGAAATGGACAGGCTCTCTGAGCTCCTACAATGAGCAGTTCTTC. Protein product: CASRKWTGSLSSYNEQFF.

This clonotype was seen a handful of times. This chain uses TRBV12-3 or TRBV12-4 with TRBJ2-1; either TRBD1 or TRBD2 may supply D (5 bases each). This CDR3 has 13 residues. V was shortened by 6 bases and J by 7 bases, with 13 bases between the two germline ends. The CDR3 nucleotides read TGTGCCAGCAGATACGGTGGGGGTAATGAGCAGTTCTTC. It is translated as CASRYGGGNEQFF.

The chain joins TRBV6-2 or TRBV6-3 to TRBJ2-1, with 7 positions matching TRBD2. The V gene's germline CDR1 is MNHEY and CDR2 SVGEGT. This CDR3 has 17 amino acids. J was trimmed by 6 bases and V by 6 bases; bases with no gene match: 17. The CDR3 spells CASRRDGGSSDRNEQFF. The CDR3 DNA follows: TGTGCCAGCAGACGAGACGGCGGGAGCTCTGATCGCAATGAGCAGTTCTTC.

The chain joins TRBV6-4 to TRBJ2-3, with TRBD2 as a possible D gene (5 bases). Germline V gives CDR1 MRHNA, CDR2 SNTAGT. V lost 2 bases and J lost 1, with 10 bases in between. The CDR3 extends over 15 amino acids. CDR3 DNA sequence: TGTGCCAGCAGTGACAAGGCGGAGGGCACAGATACGCAGTATTTT. Protein product: CASSDKAEGTDTQYF.

The rearrangement links TRBV11-1 to TRBJ1-6; D remains ambiguous. The CDR3 spans 14 residues. V dropped 3 bases and J dropped 5 bases, with 8 bases sitting between them. The germline V gene encodes CDR1 SGHAT and CDR2 FQDESV (reference sequence). The CDR3, as DNA: TGTGCCAGCAGCTTCCGGGGTAATAATTCACCCCTCCACTTT. As protein: CASSFRGNNSPLHF.

This clonotype was seen a few times. The chain carries TRBV4-2 and TRBJ2-7; tentative D call: TRBD2 (6 bases). Germline V CDR1 and CDR2: LGHNA, YNFKEQ. V dropped 4 bases and J dropped 4 bases, with 17 bases sitting between them. This CDR3 has 15 residues. The CDR3 DNA reads TGTGCCAGCAGCCGTAAGGGGACTTCCACTTACGAGCAGTACTTC. Translated: CASSRKGTSTYEQYF.

As regards this clonotype: This may come from a read error, since a much larger clone is one base off. The chain recombines TRBV29-1 with TRBJ2-2; D is unresolved. V was trimmed by 8 bases and J by 6 bases, leaving 22 bases between them. The length of the CDR3 is 15 residues. Per germline, CDR1 SQVTM and CDR2 ANQGSEA. The CDR3 loop reads CSTNYRADPSGELFF. CDR3 bases: TGCAGCACGAACTATCGCGCGGATCCCTCCGGGGAGCTGTTTTTT.

The V and J genes are TRBV24-1 and TRBJ1-2; unclear D gene. Trimming stripped 2 bases from V and 12 bases from J, with 12 bases between. CDR3 length: 12 residues. Germline V gene lookup returns CDR1 KGHDR and CDR2 SFDVKD. The CDR3 here is CATSDSGLPHTF. For the CDR3, the DNA is TGTGCCACCAGTGATTCGGGCCTGCCCCACACCTTC.